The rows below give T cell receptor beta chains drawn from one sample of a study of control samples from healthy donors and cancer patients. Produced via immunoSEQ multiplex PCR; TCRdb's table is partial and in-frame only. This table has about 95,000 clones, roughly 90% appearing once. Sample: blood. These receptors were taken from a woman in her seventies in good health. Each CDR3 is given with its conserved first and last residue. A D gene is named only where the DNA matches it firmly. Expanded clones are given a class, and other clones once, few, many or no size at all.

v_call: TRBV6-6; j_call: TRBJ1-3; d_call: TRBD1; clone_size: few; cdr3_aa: CASSPDRISGNTIYF; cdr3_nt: TGTGCCAGCAGTCCGGACAGGATCTCTGGAAACACCATATATTTT
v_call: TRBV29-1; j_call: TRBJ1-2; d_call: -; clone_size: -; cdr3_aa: CSVEKGFGYGYTF; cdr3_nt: TGCAGCGTTGAAAAGGGGTTTGGCTATGGCTACACCTTC
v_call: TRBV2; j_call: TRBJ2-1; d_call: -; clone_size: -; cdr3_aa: CASSGHPYNEQFF; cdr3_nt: TGTGCCAGCAGTGGGCACCCCTACAATGAGCAGTTCTTC
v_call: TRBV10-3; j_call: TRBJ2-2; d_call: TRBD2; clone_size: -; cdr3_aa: CAINNPGTTTGELFF; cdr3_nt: TGTGCCATCAATAATCCCGGGACTACCACCGGGGAGCTGTTTTTT
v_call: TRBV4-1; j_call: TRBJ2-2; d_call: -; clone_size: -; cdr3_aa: CASSPLGASTGELFF; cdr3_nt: TGCGCCAGCAGCCCACTGGGGGCAAGCACCGGGGAGCTGTTTTTT
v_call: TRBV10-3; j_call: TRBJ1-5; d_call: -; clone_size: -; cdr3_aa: CAISGGGLRNQPQHF; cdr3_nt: TGTGCCATCAGTGGCGGGGGCCTAAGAAATCAGCCCCAGCATTTT
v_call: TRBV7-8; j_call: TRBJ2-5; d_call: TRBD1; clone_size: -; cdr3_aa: CASRPDRAETQYF; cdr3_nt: TGTGCCAGCAGACCGGACAGGGCAGAGACCCAGTACTTC
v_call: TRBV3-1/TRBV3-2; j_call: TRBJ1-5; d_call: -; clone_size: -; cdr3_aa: CASSLRGAGRDQPQHF; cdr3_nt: TGTGCCAGCAGCCTAAGAGGTGCAGGGCGGGATCAGCCCCAGCATTTT
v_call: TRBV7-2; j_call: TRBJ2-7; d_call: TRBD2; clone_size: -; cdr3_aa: CASSPAGGSEQYF; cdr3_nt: TGTGCCAGCAGCCCGGCGGGAGGAAGCGAGCAGTACTTC
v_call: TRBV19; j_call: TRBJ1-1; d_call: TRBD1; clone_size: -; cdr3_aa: CASTTGGMDTEAFF; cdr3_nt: TGTGCCAGTACCACAGGGGGCATGGACACTGAAGCTTTCTTT
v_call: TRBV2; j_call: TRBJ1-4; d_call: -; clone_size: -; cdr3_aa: CASISGGAAPNEKLFF; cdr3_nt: TGTGCCAGCATCTCCGGGGGTGCGGCCCCAAATGAAAAACTGTTTTTT
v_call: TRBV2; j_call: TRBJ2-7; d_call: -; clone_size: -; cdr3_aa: CASSDLVQGTEQYF; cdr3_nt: TGTGCCAGCAGTGATCTGGTACAGGGAACCGAGCAGTACTTC
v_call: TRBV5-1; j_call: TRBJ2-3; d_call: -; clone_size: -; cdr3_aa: CASSLYADKDTQYF; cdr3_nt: TGCGCCAGCAGCTTATATGCTGATAAAGATACGCAGTATTTT
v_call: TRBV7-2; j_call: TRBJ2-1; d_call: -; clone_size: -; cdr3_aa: CASSLELGVRFF; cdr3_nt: TGTGCCAGCAGCTTAGAACTAGGGGTTCGGTTCTTC
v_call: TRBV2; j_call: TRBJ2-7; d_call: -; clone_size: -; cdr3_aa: CASSGSPYEQYF; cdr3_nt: TGTGCCAGCAGTGGATCCCCCTACGAGCAGTACTTC
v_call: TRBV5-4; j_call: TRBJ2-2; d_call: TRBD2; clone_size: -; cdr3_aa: CASSLTSGRSGELFF; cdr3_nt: TGTGCCAGCAGCCTGACTAGCGGGAGAAGCGGGGAGCTGTTTTTT
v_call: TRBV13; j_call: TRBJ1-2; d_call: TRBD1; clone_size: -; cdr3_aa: CASSHRDRGYGYTF; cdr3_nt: TGTGCCAGCAGCCATCGAGACAGGGGGTATGGCTACACCTTC
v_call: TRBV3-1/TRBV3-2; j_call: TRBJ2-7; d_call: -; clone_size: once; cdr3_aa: CASSQASVLYYEQYF; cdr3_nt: TGTGCCAGCAGCCAGGCCTCCGTTCTTTACTACGAGCAGTACTTC
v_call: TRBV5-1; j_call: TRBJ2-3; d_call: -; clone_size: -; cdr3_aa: CASSLTVSTDTQYF; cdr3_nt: TGCGCCAGCAGCTTGACAGTGAGCACAGATACGCAGTATTTT
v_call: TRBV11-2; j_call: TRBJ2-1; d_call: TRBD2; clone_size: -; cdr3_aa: CASSKGTSGTYNEQFF; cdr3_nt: TGTGCCAGCAGCAAAGGGACTAGCGGGACCTACAATGAGCAGTTCTTC
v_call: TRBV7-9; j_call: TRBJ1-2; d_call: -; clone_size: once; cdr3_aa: CASSLAGDGYTF; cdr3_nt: TGTGCCAGCAGCTTAGCAGGCGATGGCTACACCTTC
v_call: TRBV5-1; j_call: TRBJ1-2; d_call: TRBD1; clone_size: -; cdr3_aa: CASSLGGTGLYGYTF; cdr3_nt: TGCGCCAGCAGCTTAGGGGGGACAGGGCTCTATGGCTACACCTTC
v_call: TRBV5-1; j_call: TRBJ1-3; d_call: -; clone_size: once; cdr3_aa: CASSPQPIGNTIYF; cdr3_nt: TGCGCCAGCAGCCCTCAACCGATAGGAAACACCATATATTTT
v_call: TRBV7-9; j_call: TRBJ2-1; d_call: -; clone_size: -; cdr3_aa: CASSSARNEQFF; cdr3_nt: TGTGCCAGCAGCTCCGCAAGGAATGAGCAGTTCTTC
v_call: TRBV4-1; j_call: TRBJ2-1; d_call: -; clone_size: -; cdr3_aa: CASSQDNAADYNEQFF; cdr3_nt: TGCGCCAGCAGCCAAGATAATGCGGCAGATTACAATGAGCAGTTCTTC
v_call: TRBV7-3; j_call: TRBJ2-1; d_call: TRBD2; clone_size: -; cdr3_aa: CASSKARTSGDNEQFF; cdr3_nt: TGTGCCAGCAGCAAAGCCCGGACTAGCGGGGACAATGAGCAGTTCTTC
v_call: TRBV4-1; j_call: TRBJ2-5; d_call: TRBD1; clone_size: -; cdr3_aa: CASSLGQPSYQETQYF; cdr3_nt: TGCGCCAGCAGCCTGGGACAGCCTTCGTACCAAGAGACCCAGTACTTC
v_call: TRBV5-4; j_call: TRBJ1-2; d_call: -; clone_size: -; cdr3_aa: CASSLAVRDNSGYTF; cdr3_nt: TGTGCCAGCAGCTTGGCCGTGAGGGACAATTCGGGCTACACCTTC
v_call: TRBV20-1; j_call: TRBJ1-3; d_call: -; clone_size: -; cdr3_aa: CSARGGNTIYF; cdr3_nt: TGCAGTGCTAGGGGAGGAAACACCATATATTTT
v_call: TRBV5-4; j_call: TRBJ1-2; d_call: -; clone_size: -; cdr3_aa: CASSLWGRVEGNYGYTF; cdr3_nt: TGTGCCAGCAGCTTATGGGGCAGGGTAGAGGGGAACTATGGCTACACCTTC
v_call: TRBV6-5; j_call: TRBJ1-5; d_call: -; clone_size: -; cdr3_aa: CASRPDRGQPQHF; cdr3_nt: TGTGCCAGCAGACCGGACAGAGGCCAGCCCCAGCATTTT
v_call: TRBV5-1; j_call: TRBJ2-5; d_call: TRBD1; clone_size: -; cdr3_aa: CASSLGTGGETQYF; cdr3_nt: TGCGCCAGCAGCTTGGGGACAGGGGGAGAGACCCAGTACTTC
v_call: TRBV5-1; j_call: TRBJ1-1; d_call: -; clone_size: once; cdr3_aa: CASSLGAPSEAFF; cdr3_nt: TGCGCCAGCAGCTTGGGGGCACCGTCTGAAGCTTTCTTT
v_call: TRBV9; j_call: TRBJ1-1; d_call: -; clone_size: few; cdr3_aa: CASSQTVNTEAFF; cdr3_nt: TGTGCCAGCAGCCAGACTGTAAACACTGAAGCTTTCTTT
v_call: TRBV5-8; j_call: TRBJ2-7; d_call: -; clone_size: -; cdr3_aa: CASSLRGGIEQYF; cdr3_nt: TGTGCCAGCAGCTTGAGAGGGGGGATTGAGCAGTACTTC
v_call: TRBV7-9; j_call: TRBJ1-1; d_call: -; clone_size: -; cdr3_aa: CASSLARENTEAFF; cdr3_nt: TGTGCCAGCAGCTTAGCTCGGGAGAACACTGAAGCTTTCTTT
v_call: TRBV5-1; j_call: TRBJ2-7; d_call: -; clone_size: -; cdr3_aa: CASSFGTGHYEQYF; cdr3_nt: TGCGCCAGCAGCTTCGGAACCGGGCACTACGAGCAGTACTTC
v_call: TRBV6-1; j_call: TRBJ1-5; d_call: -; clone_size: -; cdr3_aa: CASTLGVGQPQHF; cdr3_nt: TGTGCCAGCACCCTCGGGGTGGGTCAGCCCCAGCATTTT
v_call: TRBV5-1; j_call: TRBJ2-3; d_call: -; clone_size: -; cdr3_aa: CASSLDGRDTDTQYF; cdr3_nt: TGCGCCAGCAGCTTGGATGGGCGGGACACAGATACGCAGTATTTT
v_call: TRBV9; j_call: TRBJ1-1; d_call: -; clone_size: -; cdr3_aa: CASSFSPRESEAFF; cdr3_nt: TGTGCCAGCAGCTTCTCGCCCAGGGAGTCTGAAGCTTTCTTT
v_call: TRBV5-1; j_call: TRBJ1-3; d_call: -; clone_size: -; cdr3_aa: CASSLDQGGGNTIYF; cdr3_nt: TGCGCCAGCAGCTTGGACCAGGGTGGTGGAAACACCATATATTTT
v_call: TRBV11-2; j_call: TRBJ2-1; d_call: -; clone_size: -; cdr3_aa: CASSLADEQFF; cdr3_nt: TGTGCCAGCAGCTTAGCGGATGAGCAGTTCTTC
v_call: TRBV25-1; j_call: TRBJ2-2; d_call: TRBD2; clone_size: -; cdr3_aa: CASSRRLAGDNTGELFF; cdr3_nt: TGTGCCAGCAGCAGGAGACTAGCGGGGGATAACACCGGGGAGCTGTTTTTT
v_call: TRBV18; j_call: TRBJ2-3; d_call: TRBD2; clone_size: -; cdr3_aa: CASSTGTSGSTDTQYF; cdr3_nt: TGTGCCAGCTCAACCGGGACTAGCGGTAGCACAGATACGCAGTATTTT
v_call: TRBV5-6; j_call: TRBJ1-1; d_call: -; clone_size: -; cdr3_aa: CASSSIKTGTTEAFF; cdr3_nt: TGTGCCAGCAGCTCGATCAAAACAGGGACCACTGAAGCTTTCTTT
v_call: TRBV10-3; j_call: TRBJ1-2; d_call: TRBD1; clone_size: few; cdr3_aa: CAISRQGQNYGYTF; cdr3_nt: TGTGCCATCAGTCGACAGGGACAGAACTATGGCTACACCTTC
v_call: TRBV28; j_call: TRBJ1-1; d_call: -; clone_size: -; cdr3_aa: CASSINVNTEAFF; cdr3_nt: TGTGCCAGCAGCATTAACGTGAACACTGAAGCTTTCTTT
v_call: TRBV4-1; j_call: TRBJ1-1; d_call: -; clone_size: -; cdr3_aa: CASSQAGGFRYTEAFF; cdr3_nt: TGCGCCAGCAGCCAGGCGGGGGGGTTTAGATACACTGAAGCTTTCTTT
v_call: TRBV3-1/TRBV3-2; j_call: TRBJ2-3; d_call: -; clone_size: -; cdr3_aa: CASSPVGGGTQYF; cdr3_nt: TGTGCCAGCAGCCCAGTGGGGGGCGGTACGCAGTATTTT
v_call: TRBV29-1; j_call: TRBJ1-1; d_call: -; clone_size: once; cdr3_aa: CSVEGVNTEAFF; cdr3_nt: TGCAGCGTTGAAGGAGTGAACACTGAAGCTTTCTTT
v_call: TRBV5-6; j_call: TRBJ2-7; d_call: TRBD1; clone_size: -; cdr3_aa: CASSFRDRISYEQYF; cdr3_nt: TGTGCCAGCAGCTTCCGGGACAGAATCTCCTACGAGCAGTACTTC
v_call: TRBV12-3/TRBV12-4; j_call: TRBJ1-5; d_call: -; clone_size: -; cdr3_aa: CASSTEFRQHF; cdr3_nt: TGTGCCAGCAGCACAGAATTCCGCCAGCATTTT
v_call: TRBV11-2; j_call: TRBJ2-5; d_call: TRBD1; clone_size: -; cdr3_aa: CASSPGSTGVETQYF; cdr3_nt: TGTGCCAGCAGCCCGGGCTCTACAGGGGTGGAGACCCAGTACTTC
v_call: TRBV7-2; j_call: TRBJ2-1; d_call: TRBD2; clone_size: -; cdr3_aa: CASSLVGGSSYNEQFF; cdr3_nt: TGTGCCAGCAGCTTAGTGGGGGGGAGCTCCTACAATGAGCAGTTCTTC